The sequence of this T cell receptor (beta chain) was determined in a study of glioma-infiltrating T cells after dendritic cell vaccination. Overall study: Three intradermal dendritic cell vaccine injections were given every two weeks.

Only in-frame clones appear in the TCRdb table, and some are missing; sequencing was by immunoSEQ multiplex PCR. Among approximately 82,000 clones, 70% to 90% were seen once, and the ten largest hold approximately 2.9%. The CDR3 totals 13 residues. Per germline, CDR1 MNHNS and CDR2 SASEGT. V was trimmed by 6 bases and J by 1 base, leaving 9 bases between them. Only patients with spare fresh-frozen tumor and over two years of follow-up were included. J is TRBJ2-5 and V is TRBV6-1; tentatively, D is TRBD1 (5 bases). The sample was blood, taken before dendritic cell vaccination. The origin of this receptor is a human donor with glioblastoma. The CDR3 region has the DNA TGTGCCAGCAGCAGGACAAGCCAAGAGACCCAGTACTTC. Translating it yields CASSRTSQETQYF.